This T cell receptor beta chain was recovered during a study of CD8 T cells in Susac syndrome. Purification of the CD8+ and CD4+ T cells relied on negative isolation, and TEMRA cells underwent FACS enrichment. With random hexamers, reverse transcription was performed on about 0.45 to 1 ug of RNA. Coverage of TCR beta CDR3 amplification by immunoSEQ multiplex PCR extended to 54 Vbeta and 13 Jbeta. In TCRdb, the immunoSEQ multiplex PCR reads were re-called with MiXCR into one record per CDR3 protein. This sample carries some 110,000 distinct CDR3 sequences, 85% to 95% of them seen once, and the ten largest clones take roughly 0.33%. With V trimmed by 3 bases and J by 2 bases, 3 bases remained unmatched. This CDR3 region has 14 residues. Germline loops: CDR1 SGDLS, CDR2 YYNGEE.

The sequenced sample consisted of CD8+ T cells from PBMCs. V and J are TRBV9 and TRBJ1-2; the match to TRBD1 covers 8 bases. The origin of this receptor is a human donor with multiple sclerosis. CDR3: CASSGGDRNYGYTF. In nucleotides, the CDR3 is TGTGCCAGCAGCGGGGGGGACAGGAACTATGGCTACACCTTC.